A single sample gave rise to the 26 T cell receptor beta chains below, sequenced in a study of blood T cell repertoires in COVID-19. Only in-frame clones appear in the TCRdb table, and some are missing; sequencing was by immunoSEQ multiplex PCR. The table has under 250,000 clones, approximately 89% seen once; the top ten hold about 1.7%. Sequencing used peripheral blood. Source of these receptors: a woman aged 55-70 years who had recovered from COVID-19.

V is TRBV7-9 and J is TRBJ1-2; 10 bases line up with TRBD1. V shed 4 bases and J 6 bases; nucleotides not matched to a gene: 8. This CDR3 is 15 amino acids long. Germline assignment: CDR1 SEHNR and CDR2 FQNEAQ (reference sequence). DNA for the CDR3: TGTGCCAGCAGCTACACCGGGACAGGGGTTGATGGCTACACCTTC. Residues: CASSYTGTGVDGYTF.

The table lists this clone with a count of one. V gene TRBV2 combines with J gene TRBJ1-3; D gene ambiguous. The V gene's germline CDR1 is SNHLY and CDR2 FYNNEI. This CDR3 is 14 amino acids long. The ends were cut back, 2 bases at V and 2 bases at J, with 7 bases in the middle. CDR3 bases: TGTGCCAGCAGTGAACAGATCCCTGGAAACACCATATATTTT. It translates to CASSEQIPGNTIYF.

The rearrangement uses TRBV28 and TRBJ1-5; unclear D gene. Germline V lookup: CDR1 MDHEN, CDR2 SYDVKM. The CDR3 has 15 residues. V dropped 3 bases and J dropped 0 bases, with 9 bases sitting between them. The CDR3 DNA sequence: TGTGCCAGCAGTTTTAGAGGAAGTAGCAATCAGCCCCAGCATTTT. Residues: CASSFRGSSNQPQHF. Full variable domain (rest looked up from reference TRBV28 and TRBJ1-5): DVKVTQSSRYLVKRTGEKVFLECVQDMDHENMFWYRQDPGLGLRLIYFSYDVKMKEKGDIPEGYSVSREKKERFSLILESASTNQTSMYLCASSFRGSSNQPQHFGDGTRLSIL.

This chain connects TRBV6-1 to TRBJ1-2; 7 bases are shared with TRBD1. The length of the CDR3 is 15 residues. CDR1 MNHNS and CDR2 SASEGT come from the germline V gene. V lost 3 bases and J lost 2; bases outside the gene matches: 6. The CDR3 nucleotides are TGTGCCAGCAGTGAGTGGAACAGGGGAAACTATGGCTACACCTTC. Protein sequence: CASSEWNRGNYGYTF.

The chain employs TRBV9 and TRBJ2-1; the D gene is possibly TRBD2 (5 bases). Germline V gives CDR1 SGDLS, CDR2 YYNGEE. V lost 1 base, J lost 7 bases, and 15 bases lay in between. The length of the CDR3 is 15 residues. The CDR3 region is CASSVSTRGINEQFF. The CDR3 DNA is TGTGCCAGCAGCGTAAGTACTAGAGGGATAAATGAGCAGTTCTTC. The whole variable domain, filled in from reference TRBV9 and TRBJ2-1, reads DSGVTQTPKHLITATGQRVTLRCSPRSGDLSVYWYQQSLDQGLQFLIQYYNGEERAKGNILERFSAQQFPDLHSELNLSSLELGDSALYFCASSVSTRGINEQFFGPGTRLTVL.

The chain employs TRBV10-3 and TRBJ1-2; TRBD1 is a possible D gene (5 bases). This CDR3 spans 14 amino acids. Germline CDR1 is ENHRY and CDR2 is SYGVKD. Trimming took 3 bases from V and 7 from J, leaving 15 bases between them. CDR3 sequence (DNA): TGTGCCATCAGTGATATCGTAGGGGAGGGTGGCTACACCTTC. Translated, it gives CAISDIVGEGGYTF.

V gene TRBV5-3 combines with J gene TRBJ1-5; 8 bases agree with TRBD1. TRBV5-3 is an ORF, with its function uncertain. The ends lost 1 base at V and 5 bases at J; junction bases unmatched: 11. CDR3 size: 17 residues. The CDR3 spells CARSLIDGQGSYQPQHF. For the CDR3, the DNA is TGTGCCAGAAGCTTGATCGACGGACAGGGATCATATCAGCCCCAGCATTTT.

The sample holds one count of this clone. The CDR3 spells CASSLFAGTRDGEAFF. CDR3 DNA: TGTGCCAGCAGCCTCTTTGCCGGGACGCGGGACGGTGAAGCTTTCTTT. V usage is TRBV4-2 and J usage is TRBJ1-1; D is possibly TRBD1 (5 bases). Trimming pared 4 bases from V and 7 bases from J, leaving 22 bases between. There are 16 residues in the CDR3. CDR1 and CDR2 (germline): LGHNA, YNFKEQ.

This chain connects TRBV6-2 or TRBV6-3 to TRBJ1-5, with D perhaps TRBD1 (5 bases). CDR1 is MNHEY and CDR2 is SVGEGT in the germline V gene. Trimming cost V 5 bases and J 11 bases, with 13 bases left between them. The CDR3 runs 12 residues. The CDR3 loop reads CASSDRGRSQHF. CDR3 nucleotides: TGTGCCAGCAGTGATCGGGGGAGGTCCCAGCATTTT.

The chain employs TRBV7-8 and TRBJ2-2; D uncertain. Germline assignment: CDR1 SGHVS and CDR2 FQNEAQ. The CDR3 length is 16 residues. The V end lost 3 bases, the J end lost 4 bases, and 15 bases lay between the germline ends. In DNA, the CDR3 is TGTGCCAGCAGCTTTGAGGCCTTTGTTGCCACCGGGGAGCTGTTTTTT. Protein: CASSFEAFVATGELFF. The variable domain in full, completed from reference TRBV7-8 and TRBJ2-2, reads GAGVSQSPRYKVAKRGQDVALRCDPISGHVSLFWYQQALGQGPEFLTYFQNEAQLDKSGLPSDRFFAERPEGSVSTLKIQRTQQEDSAVYLCASSFEAFVATGELFFGEGSRLTVL.

The genes are TRBV11-2 and TRBJ1-3, with TRBD1 matching over 7 bases. V was pared by 5 bases and J by 1 base, with 8 bases of the junction left unmatched. The CDR3 length is 16 residues. CDR1 and CDR2 from the germline V gene are SGHAT and FQNNGV. CDR3 DNA sequence: TGTGCCAGCAGCCGCCCGGGACAGTTTTCTGGAAACACCATATATTTT. Amino acid sequence: CASSRPGQFSGNTIYF.

The genes are TRBV6-2 or TRBV6-3 and TRBJ1-2; D not certain. In germline, CDR1 is MNHEY, CDR2 SVGEGT. V lost 4 bases to trimming and J lost 8 bases, with 11 bases between them. This CDR3 has 12 amino acids. The CDR3 is CASSSTEEGYTF. The CDR3 nucleotides read TGTGCCAGCAGTTCCACGGAGGAGGGCTACACCTTC.

The chain employs TRBV28 and TRBJ2-5; tentative D call: TRBD1 (6 bases). Germline CDR1 reads MDHEN; CDR2 reads SYDVKM. Trimming took 4 bases from V and 5 from J, leaving 23 bases between them. The CDR3 is 17 residues long. Here the CDR3 reads CASSSTKGVRRTETQYF. The CDR3 bases are TGTGCCAGCAGTTCGACAAAGGGGGTTCGGAGAACGGAGACCCAGTACTTC.

The chain joins TRBV6-2 or TRBV6-3 to TRBJ1-5, with 7 nucleotides matching TRBD1. The CDR3 consists of 14 residues. The junction had 5 bases not matched to a gene; V was cut back by 6 bases and J by 3 bases. Per the germline V gene, CDR1 is MNHEY and CDR2 is SVGEGT. The CDR3 loop reads CASRPTGDNQPQHF. DNA for the CDR3: TGTGCCAGCAGGCCTACAGGGGACAATCAGCCCCAGCATTTT.

J is TRBJ2-1 and V is TRBV2; 7 bases match TRBD1. The CDR3 is made up of 15 amino acids. V gave up 4 bases and J gave up 5 bases; unmatched junction bases: 8. Germline-derived CDR1 and CDR2 are SNHLY and FYNNEI. The CDR3 sequence: CASSGEGQLNNEQFF. In DNA form, the CDR3 reads TGTGCCAGCAGTGGCGAGGGACAGCTAAACAATGAGCAGTTCTTC.

The chain is built from TRBV6-1 and TRBJ2-7, with D unclear. This CDR3 spans 15 amino acids. V lost 2 bases, J lost 1 base, and 12 bases lay in between. Germline CDR1 is MNHNS and CDR2 is SASEGT. The CDR3 sequence: CASSEMSRGSYEQYF. In DNA, the CDR3 is TGTGCCAGCAGTGAAATGTCAAGAGGATCCTACGAGCAGTACTTC.

The chain has TRBV2 and TRBJ1-6, with D maybe TRBD1 (6 bases). The germline V and J ends were trimmed by 2 bases and 9 bases, with 8 bases remaining between them. Per the germline V gene, CDR1 is SNHLY and CDR2 is FYNNEI. This CDR3 contains 13 residues. The CDR3 is CASSELGGSPLHF. The CDR3 DNA follows: TGTGCCAGCAGTGAACTAGGGGGTTCACCCCTCCACTTT.

The count of this clone is one. The chain recombines TRBV9 with TRBJ1-5; D is ambiguous. Trimming removed 0 bases from V and 1 base from J, with 2 bases in between. The germline V gene encodes CDR1 SGDLS and CDR2 YYNGEE. The CDR3 is 13 amino acids. The CDR3 DNA reads as TGTGCCAGCAGCGTAGCAAGCAATCAGCCCCAGCATTTT. Residues: CASSVASNQPQHF. Based on the CDR3 plus reference TRBV9 and TRBJ1-5, the full variable domain is DSGVTQTPKHLITATGQRVTLRCSPRSGDLSVYWYQQSLDQGLQFLIQYYNGEERAKGNILERFSAQQFPDLHSELNLSSLELGDSALYFCASSVASNQPQHFGDGTRLSIL.

V and J are TRBV7-2 and TRBJ1-1; the D gene is possibly TRBD1 (6 bases). CDR3 length: 13 residues. The V gene lost 5 bases and the J gene lost 2 bases, with 9 bases spanning the gap. Germline V gives CDR1 SGHTA, CDR2 FQGNSA. CDR3 sequence reads: CASSLQGNTEAFF. The CDR3, as DNA: TGTGCCAGCAGCCTACAGGGAAACACTGAAGCTTTCTTT.

CDR3 nucleotides: TGTGCCACCAGCAGAGATTTAGGGGGACAGGGGGCCGGGGAGCTGTTTTTT. This sequence encodes CATSRDLGGQGAGELFF. The rearrangement uses TRBV15 and TRBJ2-2; 11 bases agree with TRBD1. The germline gives CDR1 LNHNV, CDR2 YYDKDF (reference sequence). V lost 0 bases to trimming and J lost 6 bases; unmatched junction nucleotides: 6. This CDR3 is built from 17 residues.

This sequence joins TRBV27 and TRBJ2-4; D is perhaps TRBD2 (6 bases). V lost 6 bases to trimming and J lost 12 bases, with 15 bases between them. Germline lookup yields CDR1 MNHEY and CDR2 SMNVEV (reference sequence). The CDR3 consists of 12 residues. The CDR3 DNA sequence: TGTGCCAGCAGACCTCCGGAGGGGCCTCAGTACTTC. It is translated as CASRPPEGPQYF.

This clone has just a few counts. The rearrangement uses TRBV11-3 and TRBJ2-7; D perhaps matches TRBD2 (6 bases). The CDR3 totals 14 residues. Germline V gene sequence: CDR1 SGHNT, CDR2 YENEEA. V was trimmed by 1 base and J by 6 bases, leaving 13 bases between them. The CDR3 sequence: CASSLGRGEGEQYF. Written as DNA, the CDR3 is TGTGCCAGCAGCTTAGGTCGCGGGGAAGGCGAGCAGTACTTC.

The chain couples TRBV5-5 to TRBJ1-1, with no clear D. Between the trimmed V and J ends, which lost 2 bases and 1 base, there was a span of 9 bases. This CDR3 comprises 14 residues. Germline V lookup: CDR1 SGHKS, CDR2 YYEKEE (reference sequence). The CDR3 nucleotides are TGTGCCAGCAGCTTACAGACATCGAACACTGAAGCTTTCTTT. It specifies CASSLQTSNTEAFF.

This chain connects TRBV28 to TRBJ1-2; weak D call: TRBD1 (5 bases). This CDR3 contains 18 residues. The germline V and J ends were trimmed by 9 bases and 2 bases, with 28 bases remaining between them. The germline V gene has CDR1 MDHEN and CDR2 SYDVKM. CDR3 region: CARLPPGVEGASNYGYTF. The CDR3 DNA follows: TGTGCCAGACTTCCCCCTGGGGTGGAAGGGGCCTCCAACTATGGCTACACCTTC.

The CDR3 reads CASSLAGSYGYTF. CDR3 sequence (DNA): TGTGCCAGCAGTTTAGCAGGTTCCTATGGCTACACCTTC. The chain couples TRBV28 to TRBJ1-2; D gene ambiguous. The CDR3 has 13 residues. With 2 bases removed from V and 4 bases from J, the gap between germline ends came to 8 bases. CDR1 is MDHEN and CDR2 is SYDVKM in the germline V gene.

The CDR3: CASRPQGFEAFF. The CDR3 DNA is TGTGCCAGCAGACCACAGGGTTTTGAAGCTTTCTTT. The gene calls are TRBV6-5 and TRBJ1-1; D is perhaps TRBD1 (6 bases). Germline CDR1 reads MNHEY; CDR2 reads SVGAGI. The CDR3 runs to 12 residues. V lost 6 bases, J lost 7 bases, and 12 bases lay in between.